The rows below give T cell receptor beta chains drawn from one sample of a study of blood T cell repertoires in COVID-19. Data came from immunoSEQ multiplex PCR; TCRdb stores just in-frame clones and leaves some out. This table holds 180,000 or so clones, around 86% found once. Sequencing input: peripheral blood. The source is a woman younger than 45 with active or convalescent COVID-19. CDR3s include the opening cysteine and the closing phenylalanine or tryptophan. Fields, in order: V gene, J gene, clone size, D gene, CDR3 protein, CDR3 DNA. D genes are given only for firm matches. Expanded clones are given a class, and other clones once, few, many or no size at all.

V: TRBV10-3
J: TRBJ2-3
size: -
D: TRBD1
CDR3: CAIRGDSVSTDTQYF
DNA: TGTGCCATCAGGGGGGACAGCGTCAGCACAGATACGCAGTATTTT

V: TRBV5-1
J: TRBJ2-7
size: -
D: -
CDR3: CASSDPAVSAQYF
DNA: TGCGCCAGCAGCGATCCAGCGGTGAGTGCGCAGTACTTC

V: TRBV4-1
J: TRBJ2-3
size: -
D: -
CDR3: CASSQDQPGTSTDTQYF
DNA: TGCGCCAGCAGCCAAGATCAACCCGGGACTAGCACAGATACGCAGTATTTT

V: TRBV28
J: TRBJ2-7
size: -
D: -
CDR3: CASRKGGLTYEQYF
DNA: TGTGCCAGCAGGAAGGGGGGGCTGACCTACGAGCAGTACTTC

V: TRBV27
J: TRBJ2-7
size: -
D: -
CDR3: CASSSGLSYEQYF
DNA: TGTGCCAGCAGTTCCGGACTATCCTACGAGCAGTACTTC

V: TRBV2
J: TRBJ2-5
size: -
D: TRBD1
CDR3: CASRGQGVFGETQYF
DNA: TGTGCCAGCAGGGGGCAGGGGGTCTTTGGAGAGACCCAGTACTTC

V: TRBV28
J: TRBJ1-2
size: -
D: -
CDR3: CASSLSGRAYTF
DNA: TGTGCCAGCAGTTTATCCGGCAGGGCCTACACCTTC

V: TRBV11-2
J: TRBJ2-2
size: few
D: -
CDR3: CASRNYEREWGTGELFF
DNA: TGTGCCAGCAGGAACTACGAGAGGGAGTGGGGCACCGGGGAGCTGTTTTTT

V: TRBV19
J: TRBJ1-2
size: -
D: -
CDR3: CASSGEGYYGYTF
DNA: TGTGCCAGTAGTGGTGAGGGATACTATGGCTACACCTTC

V: TRBV5-1
J: TRBJ2-7
size: -
D: -
CDR3: CASRRENYEQYF
DNA: TGCGCCAGCCGCCGAGAGAATTACGAGCAGTACTTC

V: TRBV27
J: TRBJ1-6
size: -
D: -
CDR3: CASSPTRAAQSPLHF
DNA: TGTGCCAGCAGTCCTACCAGGGCGGCCCAATCACCCCTCCACTTT

V: TRBV3-1/TRBV3-2
J: TRBJ2-5
size: -
D: TRBD2
CDR3: CASSQDSAGQETQYF
DNA: TGTGCCAGCAGCCAAGATTCAGCGGGACAAGAGACCCAGTACTTC

V: TRBV19
J: TRBJ1-5
size: -
D: TRBD1
CDR3: CASKDRGSNQPQHF
DNA: TGTGCCAGTAAGGACAGGGGAAGCAATCAGCCCCAGCATTTT

V: TRBV11-2
J: TRBJ1-1
size: once
D: -
CDR3: CASSLTGVGTEAFF
DNA: TGTGCCAGCAGCTTAACCGGGGTAGGGACTGAAGCTTTCTTT

V: TRBV2
J: TRBJ2-7
size: -
D: -
CDR3: CASSARGPPYEQYF
DNA: TGTGCCAGCAGTGCAAGGGGCCCCCCCTACGAGCAGTACTTC

V: TRBV3-1/TRBV3-2
J: TRBJ2-7
size: -
D: TRBD1
CDR3: CASSLGTGTYEQYF
DNA: TGTGCCAGCAGCCTCGGGACAGGGACCTACGAGCAGTACTTC

V: TRBV30
J: TRBJ1-5
size: -
D: -
CDR3: CAWSPPRQVNQPQHF
DNA: TGTGCCTGGAGTCCCCCAAGGCAGGTAAATCAGCCCCAGCATTTT

V: TRBV11-2
J: TRBJ1-2
size: -
D: TRBD1
CDR3: CASSLRSGGYGYTF
DNA: TGTGCCAGCAGCTTAAGGTCAGGGGGATATGGCTACACCTTC

V: TRBV15
J: TRBJ1-1
size: -
D: -
CDR3: CATSIPGTEAFF
DNA: TGTGCCACCAGCATTCCAGGGACTGAAGCTTTCTTT

V: TRBV18
J: TRBJ1-2
size: once
D: -
CDR3: CASSEEPYGYTF
DNA: TGTGCCAGCTCAGAGGAACCGTATGGCTACACCTTC

V: TRBV30
J: TRBJ2-1
size: -
D: TRBD2
CDR3: CAWSVRVLASYEQFF
DNA: TGTGCCTGGAGTGTACGTGTACTAGCGTCATATGAGCAGTTCTTC

V: TRBV19
J: TRBJ2-7
size: few
D: -
CDR3: CASSIVGAGRTYEQYF
DNA: TGTGCCAGTAGTATAGTTGGGGCGGGACGCACCTACGAGCAGTACTTC

V: TRBV20-1
J: TRBJ1-2
size: -
D: TRBD1
CDR3: CSATRGPGYTF
DNA: TGCAGTGCAACCAGGGGGCCGGGCTACACCTTC

V: TRBV18
J: TRBJ1-5
size: -
D: -
CDR3: CASSPSPGGKQPQHF
DNA: TGTGCCAGCTCCCCCTCCCCGGGAGGGAAGCAGCCCCAGCATTTT

V: TRBV2
J: TRBJ1-2
size: -
D: TRBD1
CDR3: CASRGQGVYGYTF
DNA: TGTGCCAGCAGGGGACAGGGAGTCTATGGCTACACCTTC

V: TRBV27
J: TRBJ2-1
size: -
D: TRBD2
CDR3: CASRSGLAQYNEQFF
DNA: TGTGCCAGCCGATCGGGACTAGCGCAGTACAATGAGCAGTTCTTC

V: TRBV13
J: TRBJ2-1
size: -
D: -
CDR3: CASSAPNNEQFF
DNA: TGTGCCAGCAGCGCCCCTAACAATGAGCAGTTCTTC

V: TRBV19
J: TRBJ2-6
size: -
D: TRBD1
CDR3: CASSVRTGGLSSGANVLTF
DNA: TGTGCCAGTAGTGTACGGACAGGGGGCCTCTCCTCTGGGGCCAACGTCCTGACTTTC

V: TRBV11-3
J: TRBJ2-5
size: -
D: -
CDR3: CASSRSGEGEETQYF
DNA: TGTGCCAGCAGCCGCTCAGGGGAGGGAGAAGAGACCCAGTACTTC

V: TRBV7-6
J: TRBJ2-1
size: -
D: TRBD2
CDR3: CASSSWTSGRGGEQFF
DNA: TGTGCCAGCAGCTCCTGGACTAGCGGGAGAGGAGGTGAGCAGTTCTTC

V: TRBV5-1
J: TRBJ2-3
size: -
D: -
CDR3: CASSLTGADTQYF
DNA: TGCGCCAGCAGCTTGACCGGGGCAGATACGCAGTATTTT

V: TRBV20-1
J: TRBJ2-7
size: -
D: -
CDR3: CSVREQYF
DNA: TGCAGTGTCCGCGAGCAGTACTTC

V: TRBV9
J: TRBJ2-6
size: once
D: -
CDR3: CASSVVTGAGANVLTF
DNA: TGTGCCAGCAGCGTAGTGACAGGCGCAGGGGCCAACGTCCTGACTTTC

V: TRBV6-5
J: TRBJ1-2
size: -
D: -
CDR3: CASRQGIYGYTF
DNA: TGTGCCAGCAGGCAGGGGATCTATGGCTACACCTTC

V: TRBV20-1
J: TRBJ2-5
size: -
D: -
CDR3: CSGAQETQYF
DNA: TGCAGTGGGGCCCAAGAGACCCAGTACTTC

V: TRBV7-9
J: TRBJ1-1
size: few
D: -
CDR3: CASTRDPEAFF
DNA: TGTGCCAGCACCAGAGATCCTGAAGCTTTCTTT

V: TRBV6-1
J: TRBJ1-4
size: -
D: -
CDR3: CASSEQGTGEKLFF
DNA: TGTGCCAGCAGTGAACAAGGGACTGGTGAAAAACTGTTTTTT

V: TRBV7-9
J: TRBJ1-2
size: -
D: -
CDR3: CASSISTGTHNYGYTF
DNA: TGTGCCAGCAGCATTTCCACAGGAACCCATAACTATGGCTACACCTTC

V: TRBV5-1
J: TRBJ2-7
size: -
D: TRBD2
CDR3: CASSRGRASGDQGEQYF
DNA: TGCGCCAGCAGCAGGGGAAGGGCTAGCGGGGACCAGGGCGAGCAGTACTTC

V: TRBV19
J: TRBJ1-1
size: -
D: -
CDR3: CASRVGARNTEAFF
DNA: TGTGCCAGTAGAGTAGGGGCTCGGAACACTGAAGCTTTCTTT

V: TRBV5-1
J: TRBJ2-7
size: -
D: -
CDR3: CASSYTTGSSYEQYF
DNA: TGCGCCAGCAGCTATACAACCGGGAGCTCCTACGAGCAGTACTTC

V: TRBV27
J: TRBJ1-2
size: -
D: -
CDR3: CASSFRPGDYGYTF
DNA: TGTGCCAGCAGTTTTCGCCCCGGGGACTATGGCTACACCTTC

V: TRBV19
J: TRBJ2-2
size: -
D: -
CDR3: CASRTDTGELFF
DNA: TGTGCCAGTAGAACGGACACCGGGGAGCTGTTTTTT

V: TRBV4-1
J: TRBJ1-3
size: -
D: -
CDR3: CASSQKRSSGNTIYF
DNA: TGCGCCAGCAGCCAGAAGAGGAGCTCTGGAAACACCATATATTTT

V: TRBV5-8
J: TRBJ1-4
size: -
D: -
CDR3: CASSLPGLDEKLFF
DNA: TGTGCCAGCAGTCTGCCGGGATTAGATGAAAAACTGTTTTTT

V: TRBV5-4
J: TRBJ2-3
size: -
D: -
CDR3: CASSLLVDTQYF
DNA: TGTGCCAGCAGCTTATTAGTAGATACGCAGTATTTT

V: TRBV9
J: TRBJ1-2
size: once
D: -
CDR3: CASSAQPGVANYGYTF
DNA: TGTGCCAGCAGCGCTCAACCAGGGGTGGCTAACTATGGCTACACCTTC

V: TRBV7-9
J: TRBJ2-7
size: -
D: TRBD2
CDR3: CASSWLAGGTLEQYF
DNA: TGTGCCAGCAGCTGGCTAGCGGGAGGTACCCTCGAGCAGTACTTC

V: TRBV2
J: TRBJ1-5
size: -
D: -
CDR3: CASSVMGDNQPQHF
DNA: TGTGCCAGCAGTGTAATGGGCGATAATCAGCCCCAGCATTTT

V: TRBV7-2
J: TRBJ2-7
size: once
D: -
CDR3: CASSFLYIYEQYF
DNA: TGTGCCAGCAGCTTCCTTTATATCTACGAGCAGTACTTC

V: TRBV3-1/TRBV3-2
J: TRBJ2-3
size: -
D: TRBD1
CDR3: CASSQETGATDTQYF
DNA: TGTGCCAGCAGCCAAGAAACAGGGGCCACAGATACGCAGTATTTT

V: TRBV18
J: TRBJ2-3
size: -
D: TRBD2
CDR3: CASSFGTSGGAEDTQYF
DNA: TGTGCCAGCTCATTCGGGACTAGCGGGGGGGCAGAAGATACGCAGTATTTT